These 31 T cell receptor beta chains share one sample of origin, sequenced in a study of radiation and T cells in renal cell carcinoma. Sample time point: blood 2 weeks post-SBRT. Treatment specified: 15 Gy SBRT to primary tumor, nephrectomy 4 weeks later. The method was immunoSEQ multiplex PCR; TCRdb's version includes in-frame clones alone and lacks a portion of them. The data contain 120,000 or so clones, approximately 90% of them seen just once; the ten biggest clones take up 5.8%. The specimen was blood, collected from a patient whose treatment included radiotherapy and nephrectomy. These receptors were taken from a woman aged 70 to 79 with renal cell carcinoma.

The chain uses TRBV30 and TRBJ2-4; maybe TRBD1 (6 bases). Trimming took 3 bases from V and 8 from J, leaving 20 bases between them. The germline V gene encodes CDR1 GTSNPN and CDR2 SVGIG (reference sequence). This CDR3 comprises 15 residues. The CDR3 here is CAWSPEAGEWYIQYF. The CDR3 DNA reads as TGTGCCTGGAGCCCGGAAGCAGGGGAATGGTACATTCAGTACTTC. The variable domain in full, completed from reference TRBV30 and TRBJ2-4, reads SQTIHQWPATLVQPVGSPLSLECTVEGTSNPNLYWYRQAAGRGLQLLFYSVGIGQISSEVPQNLSASRPQDRQFILSSKKLLLSDSGFYLCAWSPEAGEWYIQYFGAGTRLSVL.

The chain links TRBV10-3 to TRBJ1-2; D is undetermined. From germline, CDR1 is ENHRY and CDR2 SYGVKD. This CDR3 comprises 15 residues. V was clipped by 7 bases and J by 0 bases, with 15 bases between them. The CDR3 DNA reads as TGTGCCATCAAACTAGCCCCAGACCCTAACTATGGCTACACCTTC. Its translation is CAIKLAPDPNYGYTF.

The chain couples TRBV27 to TRBJ2-3; 7 positions match TRBD1. The germline V gene has CDR1 MNHEY and CDR2 SMNVEV (reference sequence). There are 15 residues in the CDR3. With 9 bases clipped from V and 0 bases from J, the junction kept 9 bases outside the gene matches. CDR3 nucleotide sequence: TGTGCCAGTTCTCAATTGACAGGGAGCACAGATACGCAGTATTTT. Encoded protein: CASSQLTGSTDTQYF.

CDR3 in amino acids: CASSLGGSSYGYTF. CDR3 in DNA: TGTGCCAGCTCCCTGGGGGGAAGTAGCTATGGCTACACCTTC. V usage is TRBV27 and J usage is TRBJ1-2; a possible D gene is TRBD1 (5 bases). Trimming pared 8 bases from V and 4 bases from J, leaving 17 bases between. The CDR3 runs 14 residues. The germline V gene has CDR1 MNHEY and CDR2 SMNVEV (reference sequence).

The genes are TRBV7-9 and TRBJ2-4; TRBD2 aligns across 15 bases. The germline V gene has CDR1 SEHNR and CDR2 FQNEAQ (reference sequence). The CDR3 covers 19 residues. The junction had 5 bases not matched to a gene; V was cut back by 1 base and J by 1 base. The CDR3 bases are TGTGCCAGCAGCTTAGGGACTAGCGGGGGGGCGTCGGCCAAAAACATTCAGTACTTC. Its translation: CASSLGTSGGASAKNIQYF. Filled out from reference TRBV7-9 and TRBJ2-4, the complete variable domain reads DTGVSQNPRHKITKRGQNVTFRCDPISEHNRLYWYRQTLGQGPEFLTYFQNEAQLEKSRLLSDRFSAERPKGSFSTLEIQRTEQGDSAMYLCASSLGTSGGASAKNIQYFGAGTRLSVL.

This chain connects TRBV7-2 to TRBJ2-2; D is unresolved. CDR3 size: 15 residues. The germline gives CDR1 SGHTA, CDR2 FQGNSA. V lost 5 bases and J 1 base, leaving 11 bases between the germline ends. CDR3 DNA sequence: TGTGCCAGCAGCCAAGGGCATAAGAACACCGGGGAGCTGTTTTTT. Protein product: CASSQGHKNTGELFF. The variable domain in full, completed from reference TRBV7-2 and TRBJ2-2, reads GAGVSQSPSNKVTEKGKDVELRCDPISGHTALYWYRQSLGQGLEFLIYFQGNSAPDKSGLPSDRFSAERTGGSVSTLTIQRTQQEDSAVYLCASSQGHKNTGELFFGEGSRLTVL.

Worth noting for this clone: At one boundary the junction diverges from the germline segment, which might be a read error. The CDR3 sequence: CASTSQRRGKNAGELFF. CDR3 coding DNA: TGTGCCAGTACCTCGCAGAGGAGGGGTAAGAACGCCGGGGAGCTGTTTTTT. The rearrangement links TRBV19 to TRBJ2-2; TRBD2 is a possible D gene (6 bases). The CDR3 consists of 17 residues. Germline lookup yields CDR1 LNHDA and CDR2 SQIVND (reference sequence).

The chain carries TRBV2 and TRBJ1-5; possibly TRBD1 for D (5 bases). Germline assignment: CDR1 SNHLY and CDR2 FYNNEI. The CDR3 consists of 16 residues. Trimming cost V 0 bases and J 5 bases, with 14 bases left between them. The CDR3 here is CASSEARGNADQPQHF. As DNA, the CDR3 is TGTGCCAGCAGTGAAGCCCGGGGGAACGCCGATCAGCCCCAGCATTTT.

The count of this clone is one. The chain recombines TRBV6-1 with TRBJ1-5; a possible D gene is TRBD1 (5 bases). V dropped 8 bases and J dropped 4 bases, with 18 bases sitting between them. CDR3 length equals 15 residues. The germline gives CDR1 MNHNS, CDR2 SASEGT. The CDR3 loop is CASGRETAVNQPQHF. CDR3 coding DNA: TGTGCCAGCGGCCGTGAGACAGCGGTTAATCAGCCCCAGCATTTT.

The rearrangement uses TRBV7-9 and TRBJ1-2; TRBD1 aligns across 10 bases. The CDR3 runs 13 residues. V lost 6 bases, J lost 12 bases, and 10 bases stayed unmatched. CDR1 is SEHNR and CDR2 is FQNEAQ in the germline V gene (reference sequence). Here the CDR3 reads CASRSPGQGIHTF. CDR3 DNA sequence: TGTGCCAGCAGATCCCCGGGACAGGGGATCCACACCTTC.

The J gene is TRBJ1-4, the V gene TRBV6-5; D is undetermined. CDR1 and CDR2 from the germline V gene are MNHEY and SVGAGI. V was clipped by 6 bases and J by 0 bases, with 11 bases between them. This CDR3 has 15 amino acids. The DNA for the CDR3 is TGTGCCAGCAGATCTGACCCTCCAACTAATGAAAAACTGTTTTTT. Amino acids: CASRSDPPTNEKLFF.

The chain couples TRBV4-1 to TRBJ2-7, with a weak D call TRBD2 (5 bases). Germline lookup yields CDR1 MGHRA and CDR2 YSYEKL. This CDR3 region has 14 residues. The V and J ends lost 3 bases and 2 bases respectively, with 11 bases between them. In DNA form, the CDR3 reads TGCGCCAGCAGCCATGTAGGGAGCCCCTACGAGCAGTACTTC. Residues: CASSHVGSPYEQYF.

The chain joins TRBV28 to TRBJ1-5; 7 positions agree with TRBD1. V lost 4 bases to trimming and J lost 0 bases; unmatched junction nucleotides: 3. CDR1 MDHEN and CDR2 SYDVKM come from the germline V gene. This CDR3 has 15 amino acids. The CDR3 spells CASSYRGDSNQPQHF. The CDR3 DNA follows: TGTGCCAGCAGTTACAGGGGCGATAGCAATCAGCCCCAGCATTTT.

V gene TRBV4-2 combines with J gene TRBJ2-1, with D perhaps matching TRBD1 (6 bases). Germline CDR1 reads LGHNA; CDR2 reads YNFKEQ. Trimming stripped 2 bases from V and 10 bases from J, with 9 bases between. This CDR3 spans 12 amino acids. The CDR3 spells CASSQYGQEQFF. The CDR3 DNA follows: TGTGCCAGCAGCCAATACGGACAGGAGCAGTTCTTC.

A word on this clone: Other DNA sequences from this sample encode an identical CDR3 as well. The chain combines TRBV4-2 with TRBJ2-5; D is unclear. There are 12 residues in the CDR3. Trimming removed 0 bases at V and 5 bases at J, with 4 bases between. Germline CDR1 reads LGHNA; CDR2 reads YNFKEQ. The CDR3 DNA reads TGTGCCAGCAGCCAAGATTCGGAGACCCAGTACTTC. Translation: CASSQDSETQYF.

The V and J genes are TRBV6-1 and TRBJ1-1; no definite D call. This CDR3 comprises 14 residues. Germline CDR1 reads MNHNS; CDR2 reads SASEGT. V was trimmed by 4 bases and J by 1 base, leaving 10 bases between them. Here the CDR3 reads CASSVKTGNTEAFF. For the CDR3, the DNA is TGTGCCAGCAGTGTCAAAACGGGGAACACTGAAGCTTTCTTT.

The CDR3 DNA follows: TGTGCCAGCAGCCTCAGCACAGATACGCAGTATTTT. It translates to CASSLSTDTQYF. The chain joins TRBV11-1 to TRBJ2-3, with D uncertain. Germline values: CDR1 SGHAT, CDR2 FQDESV (reference sequence). The CDR3 is made up of 12 amino acids. V lost 5 bases and J 0 bases, leaving 3 bases between the germline ends.

This clone was seen just once. Other DNA variants within this sample encode the same CDR3. The chain recombines TRBV11-3 with TRBJ2-5; D is unresolved. The CDR3 runs to 11 residues. The V gene's germline CDR1 is SGHNT and CDR2 YENEEA. Trimming stripped 0 bases from V and 4 bases from J, with 0 bases between. This CDR3 is CASSLEETQYF. The CDR3 DNA reads as TGTGCCAGCAGCTTAGAAGAGACCCAGTACTTC. Using reference TRBV11-3 and TRBJ2-5 for the parts outside the CDR3, the full variable domain is EAGVVQSPRYKIIEKKQPVAFWCNPISGHNTLYWYLQNLGQGPELLIRYENEEAVDDSQLPKDRFSAERLKGVDSTLKIQPAELGDSAVYLCASSLEETQYFGPGTRLLVL.

This sequence joins TRBV9 and TRBJ2-1, with D uncertain. The V and J ends lost 4 bases and 6 bases respectively, with 14 bases between them. The CDR3 runs 14 residues. Germline values: CDR1 SGDLS, CDR2 YYNGEE. The CDR3 DNA reads TGTGCCAGCAGCACACCCGGACCCGCCAATGAGCAGTTCTTC. Translated: CASSTPGPANEQFF.

V and J are TRBV2 and TRBJ1-2; tentatively, D is TRBD1 (5 bases). This CDR3 has 14 residues. CDR1 and CDR2 from the germline V gene are SNHLY and FYNNEI. The V and J ends lost 4 bases and 2 bases respectively, with 11 bases between them. CDR3 in DNA: TGTGCCAGCAGTGGGAGACAGTCGAACTATGGCTACACCTTC. It is translated as CASSGRQSNYGYTF.

This CDR3 reads CASSRGAAKNIQYF. CDR3 DNA sequence: TGTGCCAGTAGTCGAGGGGCAGCCAAAAACATTCAGTACTTC. This chain uses TRBV19 with TRBJ2-4; D might be TRBD1 or TRBD2, each matching 5 bases. V dropped 5 bases and J dropped 0 bases, with 8 bases sitting between them. Germline values: CDR1 LNHDA, CDR2 SQIVND (reference sequence). The CDR3 extends over 14 amino acids. Looking up the rest from reference TRBV19 and TRBJ2-4 gives the full variable domain: DGGITQSPKYLFRKEGQNVTLSCEQNLNHDAMYWYRQDPGQGLRLIYYSQIVNDFQKGDIAEGYSVSREKKESFPLTVTSAQKNPTAFYLCASSRGAAKNIQYFGAGTRLSVL.

This clone occurred once. The chain joins TRBV6-5 to TRBJ1-3; TRBD1 might be the D (5 bases). Trimming took off 7 bases at V and 0 bases at J, with 10 bases between the two ends. CDR3 size: 14 residues. Germline-derived CDR1 and CDR2 are MNHEY and SVGAGI. CDR3 sequence reads: CASKQASSGNTIYF. CDR3 nucleotide sequence: TGTGCCAGCAAACAGGCCTCCTCTGGAAACACCATATATTTT.

V gene TRBV5-1 combines with J gene TRBJ1-1; D is uncertain. Trimming took off 0 bases at V and 1 base at J, with 10 bases between the two ends. In germline, CDR1 is SGHRS, CDR2 YFSETQ. The CDR3 has 15 amino acids. CDR3 nucleotide sequence: TGCGCCAGCAGCTTGGTACCGAAAACGAACACTGAAGCTTTCTTT. Protein sequence: CASSLVPKTNTEAFF.

The chain carries TRBV7-9 and TRBJ1-2; maybe TRBD1 (5 bases). Germline CDR1 is SEHNR and CDR2 is FQNEAQ (reference sequence). This CDR3 is 13 amino acids long. The V gene lost 6 bases and the J gene lost 8 bases, with 16 bases spanning the gap. CDR3 in amino acids: CASSQHSQGGYTF. CDR3 nucleotide sequence: TGTGCCAGCAGTCAACATTCTCAGGGCGGCTACACCTTC.

The gene calls are TRBV15 and TRBJ2-5; D is unclear. V dropped 0 bases and J dropped 6 bases, with 14 bases sitting between them. The CDR3 spans 15 residues. CDR1 is LNHNV, CDR2 YYDKDF, per germline (reference sequence). CDR3 bases: TGTGCCACCAGCAGAGATATCGCCCAGCCGAAGACCCAGTACTTC. The encoded protein is CATSRDIAQPKTQYF. Full variable domain (outside the CDR3, taken from reference TRBV15 and TRBJ2-5): DAMVIQNPRYQVTQFGKPVTLSCSQTLNHNVMYWYQQKSSQAPKLLFHYYDKDFNNEADTPDNFQSRRPNTSFCFLDIRSPGLGDTAMYLCATSRDIAQPKTQYFGPGTRLLVL.

This sequence joins TRBV5-8 and TRBJ2-3, with D possibly being TRBD1 or TRBD2 (5 bases each). The CDR3 consists of 12 residues. V gave up 6 bases and J gave up 6 bases, with 11 bases separating them. CDR1 is SGHTS and CDR2 is YDEGEE in the germline V gene. The CDR3 protein is CASTIWGDTQYF. The CDR3 DNA follows: TGTGCCAGCACCATCTGGGGGGATACGCAGTATTTT.

This rearrangement joins TRBV5-8 to TRBJ1-2; the D gene is possibly TRBD1 (5 bases). Trimming cost V 2 bases and J 8 bases, with 16 bases left between them. Per the germline V gene, CDR1 is SGHTS and CDR2 is YDEGEE. This CDR3 spans 14 amino acids. This CDR3 is CASSFFPLGGGYTF. DNA of the CDR3: TGTGCCAGCAGCTTCTTTCCCCTCGGGGGGGGCTACACCTTC.

This clone has just one count. CDR3 in DNA: TGTGCCATCCCGGGACCTAGGAACACTGAAGCTTTCTTT. Its protein is CAIPGPRNTEAFF. The rearrangement uses TRBV2 and TRBJ1-1, with a possible D match to TRBD1 (5 bases). CDR3 length: 13 amino acids. Germline CDR1 SNHLY, CDR2 FYNNEI. Trimming pared 10 bases from V and 1 base from J, leaving 13 bases between.

This chain connects TRBV5-1 to TRBJ2-2, with 7 bases lining up with TRBD1. This CDR3 has 13 residues. V dropped 4 bases and J dropped 9; count of bases not matched to a gene: 6. The V gene's germline CDR1 is SGHRS and CDR2 YFSETQ. The CDR3 DNA reads TGCGCCAGCAGCCCTAGACAGGGCCGGGAGCTGTTTTTT. It translates to CASSPRQGRELFF. Based on the CDR3 plus reference TRBV5-1 and TRBJ2-2, the full variable domain is KAGVTQTPRYLIKTRGQQVTLSCSPISGHRSVSWYQQTPGQGLQFLFEYFSETQRNKGNFPGRFSGRQFSNSRSEMNVSTLELGDSALYLCASSPRQGRELFFGEGSRLTVL.

This clone was seen only a few times. The rearrangement links TRBV28 to TRBJ1-6; 10 bases map to TRBD1. This CDR3 is 14 amino acids long. After removal of 5 bases from V and 9 bases from J, the junction contained 4 bases not matched to a gene. The germline V gene has CDR1 MDHEN and CDR2 SYDVKM. The CDR3 protein is CASSRQGASSPLHF. As DNA, the CDR3 is TGTGCCAGCAGTCGACAGGGGGCGAGTTCACCCCTCCACTTT.

The chain carries TRBV5-5 and TRBJ2-1, with 10 bases aligning to TRBD2. V shed 0 bases, J shed 8 bases, and the junction held 5 bases outside the gene matches. Germline V gene data show CDR1 as SGHKS and CDR2 as YYEKEE (reference sequence). This CDR3 comprises 15 residues. The CDR3 nucleotides read TGTGCCAGCAGCTTGGGAGCGGGGGGGCACCATGAGCAGTTCTTC. Amino acid sequence: CASSLGAGGHHEQFF.